This T cell receptor (beta chain) was retrieved from a study of cytomegalovirus exposure and HLA in healthy donors. Study details: Counted in an early data release were about 85 million unique TCRs from HLA-typed donors.

Broader study findings: Later analysis placed DRB1 highest and HLA-C lowest in TCR association rates, which differed by HLA locus. Sequencing likely generated an artifact that appeared as a cluster of highly shared sequence variants.

60 Vbeta and 13 Jbeta primers were used in PCR. Only in-frame clones appear in the TCRdb table, and some are missing; sequencing was by immunoSEQ multiplex PCR. The sample has some 150,000 clones, over 75% seen once; the top ten hold nearly 6.5%. This clone was seen just once. Antigen unknown. The sequencing input was PBMCs. The clonotype comes from a man between 40 and 49 years old in good health and CMV-seropositive.

The CDR3 DNA is TGTGCCAGCAGCTCACTCCTGCGGGTGGGAGGGACTGAAGCTTTCTTT. Encoded protein: CASSSLLRVGGTEAFF. The chain links TRBV11-2 to TRBJ1-1; no firm D call. CDR3 size: 16 residues. Germline CDR1 SGHAT, CDR2 FQNNGV. With 4 bases removed from V and 5 bases from J, the gap between germline ends came to 20 bases.